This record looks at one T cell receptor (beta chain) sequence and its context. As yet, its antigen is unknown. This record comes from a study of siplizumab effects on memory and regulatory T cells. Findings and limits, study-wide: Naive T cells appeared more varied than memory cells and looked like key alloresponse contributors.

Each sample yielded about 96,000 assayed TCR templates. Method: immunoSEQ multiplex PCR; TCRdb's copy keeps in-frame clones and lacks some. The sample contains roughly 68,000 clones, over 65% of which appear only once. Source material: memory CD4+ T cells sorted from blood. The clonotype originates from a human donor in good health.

This CDR3 is CASSLDGTDYGYTF. CDR3 sequence (DNA): TGTGCCAGCAGCTTAGACGGTACAGACTATGGCTACACCTTC. The chain has TRBV7-2 and TRBJ1-2; no clear D gene. Deletions cut 1 base from V and 3 bases from J, with 9 bases between. The CDR3 loop spans 14 amino acids. CDR1 and CDR2 from the germline V gene are SGHTA and FQGNSA.